The 31 T cell receptor beta chains in this list originate from one sample, sequenced in a study of blood T cells in healthy people across ages. Sample-barcoded 5' priming and a J-beta primer mix drove a second PCR of 7 to 11 cycles. A single record per CDR3 protein comes from TCRdb applying MiXCR to the 5' RACE reads. The table records 1.6 million or so distinct CDR3 sequences, about 31% of them present only once. The sample taken for sequencing was blood. The receptors were sampled from a woman aged 30 to 39 in good health.

This sequence joins TRBV6-1 and TRBJ2-5, with D possibly matching TRBD2 (6 bases). The CDR3 sequence is 14 residues long. CDR1 MNHNS and CDR2 SASEGT come from the germline V gene. Trimming took off 7 bases at V and 3 bases at J, with 15 bases between the two ends. As DNA, the CDR3 is TGTGCCAGCATTCCACTGGGACTCAAAGAGACCCAGTACTTC. It translates to CASIPLGLKETQYF.

This clonotype was observed a few times. The chain is built from TRBV30 and TRBJ2-6, with D unresolved. The germline gives CDR1 GTSNPN, CDR2 SVGIG (reference sequence). The V gene lost 5 bases and the J gene lost 0 bases, with 8 bases spanning the gap. The CDR3 has 14 amino acids. CDR3 nucleotides: TGTGCCTGGGGGCCCGACTCTGGGGCCAACGTCCTGACTTTC. Translation: CAWGPDSGANVLTF. Using reference TRBV30 and TRBJ2-6 for the parts outside the CDR3, the full variable domain is SQTIHQWPATLVQPVGSPLSLECTVEGTSNPNLYWYRQAAGRGLQLLFYSVGIGQISSEVPQNLSASRPQDRQFILSSKKLLLSDSGFYLCAWGPDSGANVLTFGAGSRLTVL.

The gene calls are TRBV5-4 and TRBJ2-3; TRBD2 is a possible D gene (6 bases). The V end lost 4 bases, the J end lost 5 bases, and 14 bases lay between the germline ends. Per germline, CDR1 SGHNT and CDR2 YYREEE (reference sequence). The CDR3 has 14 amino acids. The CDR3 DNA sequence: TGTGCCAGCAGCCGGAGGGCGGCTTTAGATACGCAGTATTTT. This codes for CASSRRAALDTQYF.

The chain links TRBV28 to TRBJ2-1, with 9 bases fitting TRBD2. After removal of 5 bases from V and 5 bases from J, the junction contained 22 bases not matched to a gene. This CDR3 is built from 20 residues. Per germline, CDR1 MDHEN and CDR2 SYDVKM. CDR3 bases: TGTGCCAGCAGTCTCATGGCTCGGACTAGCGAAAAACCCCGTGACAATGAGCAGTTCTTC. Amino acids: CASSLMARTSEKPRDNEQFF.

This clonotype occurred a few times. V and J are TRBV27 and TRBJ2-3; perhaps TRBD2 as D (6 bases). Germline assignment: CDR1 MNHEY and CDR2 SMNVEV (reference sequence). The CDR3 consists of 16 residues. V shed 2 bases and J shed 0 bases, with 12 bases lying between them. The CDR3 loop reads CASSLGAGTSTDTQYF. DNA of the CDR3: TGTGCCAGCAGTTTAGGGGCAGGGACTAGCACAGATACGCAGTATTTT.

This clonotype was counted only a few times. The chain uses TRBV6-2 or TRBV6-3 and TRBJ2-3, with TRBD2 matching 9 bases. With 2 bases clipped from V and 5 bases from J, the junction kept 8 bases outside the gene matches. The CDR3 covers 16 residues. Germline loops: CDR1 MNHEY, CDR2 SVGEGT. This chain's CDR3 is CASSYGSSGNLDTQYF. For the CDR3, the DNA is TGTGCCAGCAGTTACGGATCTAGCGGGAATTTAGATACGCAGTATTTT.

The chain has TRBV27 and TRBJ1-6, with 10 bases fitting TRBD1. V gave up 0 bases and J gave up 6 bases; unmatched junction bases: 2. The CDR3 runs to 16 residues. The V gene's germline CDR1 is MNHEY and CDR2 SMNVEV (reference sequence). CDR3 bases: TGTGCCAGCAGTTTATCCGGGACAGGGGTTAATTCACCCCTCCACTTT. This gives the protein CASSLSGTGVNSPLHF.

This clonotype was counted once. V and J are TRBV24-1 and TRBJ1-1, with 7 positions matching TRBD1. Germline V gene sequence: CDR1 KGHDR, CDR2 SFDVKD. This CDR3 has 13 residues. V dropped 4 bases and J dropped 5; count of bases not matched to a gene: 3. CDR3 in amino acids: CATSESGGTEAFF. CDR3 DNA: TGTGCCACCAGTGAATCAGGGGGGACTGAAGCTTTCTTT.

The chain uses TRBV7-9 and TRBJ2-7; D is unresolved. CDR1 is SEHNR, CDR2 FQNEAQ, per germline (reference sequence). The length of the CDR3 is 15 residues. Trimming cost V 3 bases and J 2 bases, with 14 bases left between them. CDR3 nucleotide sequence: TGTGCCAGCAGCTTTGGCGGCCGCGTAACCTACGAGCAGTACTTC. This codes for CASSFGGRVTYEQYF. Drawing the rest from reference TRBV7-9 and TRBJ2-7, the complete variable domain is DTGVSQNPRHKITKRGQNVTFRCDPISEHNRLYWYRQTLGQGPEFLTYFQNEAQLEKSRLLSDRFSAERPKGSFSTLEIQRTEQGDSAMYLCASSFGGRVTYEQYFGPGTRLTVT.

This clonotype was picked up a small number of times. V is TRBV4-1 and J is TRBJ1-2; TRBD1 matches 10 bases. Germline values: CDR1 MGHRA, CDR2 YSYEKL. With V trimmed by 2 bases and J by 4 bases, 10 bases remained unmatched. This CDR3 has 17 residues. The CDR3 nucleotides read TGCGCCAGCAGCCAAACCGGGACAGGGGCTATAGGCTATGGCTACACCTTC. This translates into CASSQTGTGAIGYGYTF.

This clonotype was counted a few times. The V call is TRBV6-5, the J call TRBJ2-7; TRBD1 matches 9 bases. The CDR3 spans 14 residues. With V trimmed by 2 bases and J by 5 bases, 4 bases remained unmatched. Germline values: CDR1 MNHEY, CDR2 SVGAGI. In DNA form, the CDR3 reads TGTGCCAGCAGTTACGGACAGGGGAAGCACGAGCAGTACTTC. Translating gives CASSYGQGKHEQYF.

The J gene is TRBJ1-4, the V gene TRBV27; 9 bases fit TRBD1. CDR1 is MNHEY, CDR2 SMNVEV, per germline (reference sequence). The V segment lost 5 bases and the J segment 4 bases; nucleotides outside the gene matches: 5. The CDR3 runs 15 residues. The CDR3 loop is CASSRDRAVNEKLFF. As DNA, the CDR3 is TGTGCCAGCAGTCGGGACAGGGCCGTTAATGAAAAACTGTTTTTT.

This clonotype was seen only a few times. The chain combines TRBV28 with TRBJ2-4; D remains unclear. Germline V CDR1 and CDR2: MDHEN, SYDVKM. The CDR3 loop spans 13 amino acids. V lost 3 bases and J 8 bases, leaving 11 bases between the germline ends. The chain's CDR3 is CASSLLGSDIQYF. The DNA for the CDR3 is TGTGCCAGCAGTTTGTTGGGGTCGGACATTCAGTACTTC.

This clonotype was picked up a small number of times. V is TRBV4-2 and J is TRBJ2-7, with 9 bases lining up with TRBD2. Trimming at V came to 0 bases and at J to 3 bases, leaving 6 bases not matched to a gene. The germline CDR1 and CDR2 sequences are LGHNA and YNFKEQ. The CDR3 loop spans 16 amino acids. CDR3 in amino acids: CASSQEVAGAHYEQYF. The CDR3 DNA is TGTGCCAGCAGCCAAGAAGTAGCGGGGGCCCACTACGAGCAGTACTTC.

The CDR3 DNA sequence: TGTGCCAGCAGTAGAGCCTTTTTGAAGGCTTTCTTT. It specifies CASSRAFLKAFF. The gene calls are TRBV28 and TRBJ1-1; D gene uncertain. CDR1 is MDHEN, CDR2 SYDVKM, per germline. The ends were cut back, 5 bases at V and 11 bases at J, with 15 bases in the middle. The CDR3 is 12 amino acids.

This chain uses TRBV7-8 with TRBJ2-7; no clear D. Trimming took 8 bases from V and 3 from J, leaving 11 bases between them. CDR1 SGHVS and CDR2 FQNEAQ come from the germline V gene. The CDR3 has 12 amino acids. The CDR3 protein is CASSQTIYEQYF. The DNA for the CDR3 is TGTGCCAGCTCTCAAACCATCTACGAGCAGTACTTC.

This clonotype occurred a few times. This rearrangement joins TRBV28 to TRBJ2-7, with 7 bases matching TRBD1. Losses at the gene ends were 6 bases for V and 3 bases for J; bases not matched to a gene: 11. The CDR3 runs 15 residues. Germline V gives CDR1 MDHEN, CDR2 SYDVKM. As DNA, the CDR3 is TGTGCCAGCAGACCCGGAGACAGGGTCTACTACGAGCAGTACTTC. This translates into CASRPGDRVYYEQYF.

In its sample, this clonotype was seen a few times. This chain links TRBV7-9 with TRBJ1-1; D is unresolved. Trimming took 3 bases from V and 5 from J, leaving 13 bases between them. The CDR3 is 14 residues long. Per germline, CDR1 SEHNR and CDR2 FQNEAQ (reference sequence). The CDR3 region is CASSLLESGTEAFF. The CDR3 region has the DNA TGTGCCAGCAGCTTGCTCGAGAGCGGGACTGAAGCTTTCTTT.

The J gene is TRBJ2-3, the V gene TRBV7-3; 8 bases map to TRBD2. The CDR3 has 16 amino acids. The germline CDR1 and CDR2 sequences are SGHTA and FQGTGA. Losses at the gene ends were 3 bases for V and 5 bases for J; bases not matched to a gene: 10. The CDR3 bases are TGTGCCAGCAGCTTCTCTCCGGGACTAGACGTAGATACGCAGTATTTT. It codes for CASSFSPGLDVDTQYF.

Concerning this clonotype itself: This clone may be a read error of a much larger clone one base away. The J gene is TRBJ2-1, the V gene TRBV10-3, with 10 bases matching TRBD2. Per the germline V gene, CDR1 is ENHRY and CDR2 is SYGVKD. CDR3 length: 16 residues. V was clipped by 8 bases and J by 6 bases; unmatched bases: 13. The CDR3 DNA sequence: TGTGCCATCCGGGGGGCTAGCGGGGGTAGCTGCAATGAGCAGTTCTTC. This encodes CAIRGASGGSCNEQFF.

The chain joins TRBV6-7 to TRBJ1-2; 10 positions agree with TRBD1. TRBV6-7 is an ORF for which the function is uncertain. The CDR3 consists of 12 residues. J gave up 6 bases and V 9 bases, and 4 bases lay outside the gene matches. CDR3 coding DNA: TGTGCCAGGCCCGGGACAGGGGATGGCTACACCTTC. It specifies CARPGTGDGYTF.

The chain combines TRBV7-6 with TRBJ2-7; 13 positions match TRBD2. The germline V gene has CDR1 SGHVS and CDR2 FNYEAQ. V was clipped by 5 bases and J by 5 bases; unmatched bases: 6. The CDR3 covers 15 residues. Here the CDR3 reads CASSPGLAGVHEQYF. The DNA of the CDR3 is TGTGCCAGCAGCCCCGGACTAGCGGGAGTACACGAGCAGTACTTC.

In this sample, this clonotype turned up a few times. V and J are TRBV20-1 and TRBJ1-1; D gene ambiguous. Trimming removed 0 bases at V and 10 bases at J, with 9 bases between. The CDR3 totals 11 residues. Germline assignment: CDR1 DFQATT and CDR2 SNEGSKA (reference sequence). The CDR3 DNA reads as TGCAGTGCTAGAGAGGCAGGAACAGCTTTCTTT. Protein: CSAREAGTAFF.

Concerning this clonotype: Sequence at one end of the junction differs from germline and may be a read error. The CDR3 protein is CSAHLAKNIRYF. In nucleotides, the CDR3 is TGCAGTGCCCATCTCGCCAAAAACATTCGGTACTTC. The chain links TRBV20-1 to TRBJ2-4; D unresolved. Germline CDR1 is DFQATT and CDR2 is SNEGSKA (reference sequence). The CDR3 contains 12 residues.

This clonotype was detected a few times. This chain connects TRBV24-1 to TRBJ2-5; 8 positions agree with TRBD2. The trim removed 2 bases at V and 5 bases at J, leaving 6 bases unmatched. The germline gives CDR1 KGHDR, CDR2 SFDVKD. The CDR3 is 15 residues long. CDR3 sequence: CATSDWQGLDETQYF. Here the CDR3 DNA reads TGTGCCACCAGTGATTGGCAGGGACTAGACGAGACCCAGTACTTC.

The V gene is TRBV20-1, the J gene TRBJ2-4, with 12 bases fitting TRBD1. Germline values: CDR1 DFQATT, CDR2 SNEGSKA (reference sequence). CDR3 length equals 14 residues. Germline trimming cut 6 bases from V and 13 bases from J; bases unmatched to any gene: 13. CDR3 amino acids: CSADRDRGLYKQYF. The CDR3 DNA is TGCAGTGCGGACCGGGACAGGGGGCTCTACAAGCAGTACTTC.

The rearrangement links TRBV28 to TRBJ2-1; the D call may be TRBD1 or TRBD2 (5 bases each). Germline CDR1 is MDHEN and CDR2 is SYDVKM. This CDR3 region has 16 residues. V lost 5 bases, J lost 4 bases, and 18 bases lay in between. The CDR3 sequence: CASSPLLGDGYNEQFF. Here the CDR3 DNA reads TGTGCCAGCAGTCCCTTGCTGGGGGACGGATACAATGAGCAGTTCTTC.

In this sample, this clonotype turned up a few times. The chain has TRBV7-2 and TRBJ2-3, with D uncertain. The germline V and J ends were trimmed by 4 bases and 9 bases, with 17 bases remaining between them. CDR1 and CDR2 from the germline V gene are SGHTA and FQGNSA. This CDR3 comprises 14 residues. CDR3 sequence reads: CASSYWKGQGTQYF. CDR3 sequence (DNA): TGTGCCAGCAGCTACTGGAAGGGCCAAGGAACGCAGTATTTT.

Concerning this clonotype: This may come from a read error, since a much larger clone is one base off. The rearrangement joins TRBV9 to TRBJ1-5; D is unresolved. This CDR3 is built from 15 residues. Germline V gene sequence: CDR1 SGDLS, CDR2 YYNGEE. V shed 0 bases and J shed 0 bases, with 7 bases lying between them. CDR3: CASSVGHNSNQPQHF. CDR3 nucleotide sequence: TGTGCCAGCAGCGTAGGACATAATAGCAATCAGCCCCAGCATTTT.

This clonotype was detected only a few times. The chain carries TRBV6-6 and TRBJ1-2, with D tentatively TRBD1 (6 bases). CDR1 MNHNY and CDR2 SVGAGI come from the germline V gene (reference sequence). The CDR3 is 14 amino acids. V was cut by 2 bases and J by 6 bases, with 13 bases left in between. The CDR3 spells CASSYVDRRDGYTF. CDR3 sequence (DNA): TGTGCCAGCAGTTACGTTGACAGGAGGGATGGCTACACCTTC.

The V gene is TRBV18, the J gene TRBJ2-7, with D unresolved. Trimming pared 0 bases from V and 4 bases from J, leaving 7 bases between. CDR1 is KGHSH and CDR2 is LQKENI in the germline V gene. The CDR3 sequence is 13 residues long. CDR3: CASSPPTKYEQYF. The CDR3 region has the DNA TGTGCCAGCTCACCACCGACCAAATACGAGCAGTACTTC.